This TCR beta chain emerged from a study of blood T cell repertoires in COVID-19. Whole-study context: Samples of COVID-19 (acute and convalescent) were obtained from the United States, Italy and Spain. The cDNA or gDNA used as material had been derived from T cells, B-cell-depleted T cells, or PBMCs.

V shed 3 bases and J shed 7 bases, with 7 bases lying between them. This CDR3 is built from 11 residues. Germline V CDR1 and CDR2: MGHDK, SYGVNS. As processed by the authors: Reference gene primer amplification yielded estimated nucleated cell counts. Some clones are missing from TCRdb's copy, which holds only in-frame ones; the method was immunoSEQ multiplex PCR. The DNA was the basis for D and trimming; V, J and clone size are from that table. In the table there are around 21,000 clones, 85% to 90% of which are singletons. The gene calls are TRBV25-1 and TRBJ2-7, with a possible D match to TRBD1 (5 bases). The sample consisted of peripheral blood. The TCR was taken from a human donor in a cohort sampled during active COVID-19. CDR3 residues: CASSDTGEQYF. CDR3 nucleotides: TGTGCCAGCAGTGACACAGGAGAGCAGTACTTC.